The present T cell receptor beta chain was sequenced within a study of blood T cell repertoires in COVID-19. Looking at the study overall: The origin of the acute and convalescent COVID-19 samples was the United States, Italy and Spain. Sources were T cells, B-cell-depleted T cells, or PBMCs; the material itself was cDNA or gDNA.

From germline, CDR1 is MDHEN and CDR2 SYDVKM. This CDR3 has 12 residues. The V end lost 5 bases, the J end lost 14 bases, and 17 bases lay between the germline ends. Here immunoSEQ multiplex PCR was the method, and the copy in TCRdb shows in-frame clones only, minus some. The sample has tens of thousands of clones, more than 60% seen once; the top ten hold approximately 20%. The clonotype was recovered from a man aged 60 to 75 with acute or convalescent COVID-19. The sequenced material came from peripheral blood. The chain carries TRBV28 and TRBJ2-3, with D possibly matching TRBD1 (7 bases). CDR3 nucleotide sequence: TGTGCCAGCAGTCCGTCGACAGGGCGGGGGTATTTT. Its protein is CASSPSTGRGYF.